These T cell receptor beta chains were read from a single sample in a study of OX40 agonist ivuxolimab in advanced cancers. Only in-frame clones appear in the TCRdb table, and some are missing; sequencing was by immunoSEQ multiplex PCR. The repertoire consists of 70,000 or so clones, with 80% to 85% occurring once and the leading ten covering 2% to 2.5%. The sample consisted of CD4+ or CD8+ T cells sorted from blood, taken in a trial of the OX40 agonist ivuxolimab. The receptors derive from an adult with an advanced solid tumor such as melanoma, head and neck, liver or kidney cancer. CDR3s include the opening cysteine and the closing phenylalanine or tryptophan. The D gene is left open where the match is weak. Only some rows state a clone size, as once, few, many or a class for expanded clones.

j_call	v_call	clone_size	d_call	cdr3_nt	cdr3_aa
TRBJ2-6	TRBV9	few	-	TGTGCCAGCAGCGTAGTCTCTGGGGCCAACGTCCTGACTTTC	CASSVVSGANVLTF
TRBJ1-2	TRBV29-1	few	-	TGCAGCGTTGAAGAATTGGGAGGGGAGGTCTATGGCTACACCTTC	CSVEELGGEVYGYTF
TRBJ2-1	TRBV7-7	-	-	TGTGCCAGCAGCCCCTCGGCGGGCCGGGTGGATGAGCAGTTCTTC	CASSPSAGRVDEQFF
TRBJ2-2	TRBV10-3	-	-	TGTGCCATCAGTCAGGGGCACGGGGAGCTGTTTTTT	CAISQGHGELFF
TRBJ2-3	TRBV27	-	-	TGTGCCAGCAGTTTATTACAACGGGCTGACACAGATACGCAGTATTTT	CASSLLQRADTDTQYF
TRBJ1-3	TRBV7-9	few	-	TGTGCCTGCCGGGGCCTCTCTGGAAACACCATATATTTT	CACRGLSGNTIYF
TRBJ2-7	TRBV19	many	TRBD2	TGTGCCAGTAGTACTAGCGGGGGCTCCTACGAGCAGTACTTC	CASSTSGGSYEQYF
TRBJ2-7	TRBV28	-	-	TGTGCCAGCAGTAGGGGGGTTCCCTACGAGCAGTACTTC	CASSRGVPYEQYF
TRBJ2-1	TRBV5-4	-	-	TGTGCCAGCAGCGGTCTCTCGGGGACTTACAATGAGCAGTTCTTC	CASSGLSGTYNEQFF
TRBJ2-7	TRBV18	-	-	TGTGCCAGCCCTAAAGCAGACTCCTACGAGCAGTACTTC	CASPKADSYEQYF
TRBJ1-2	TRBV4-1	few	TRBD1	TGCGCCAGCAGCCAAGCGACAGGGTATGGCTACACCTTC	CASSQATGYGYTF
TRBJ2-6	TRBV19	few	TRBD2	TGTGCCAGTAGTCCGCTAGCGGGAGGGACTGGGGCCAACGTCCTGACTTTC	CASSPLAGGTGANVLTF
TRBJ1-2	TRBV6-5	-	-	TGTGCCAGCAGTTACTCCGCAAAGGAGACCTATGGCTACACCTTC	CASSYSAKETYGYTF
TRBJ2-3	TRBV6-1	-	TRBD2	TGTGCCAGCAGTGTCACACTTAGCGGGAGTGGCGATACGCAGTATTTT	CASSVTLSGSGDTQYF
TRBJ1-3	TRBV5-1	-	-	TGCGCCAGCAGCCGTGGAAACACCATATATTTT	CASSRGNTIYF
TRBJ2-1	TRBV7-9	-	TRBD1	TGTGCCAGCAGCCGGACGGACAGGAATGAGCAGTTCTTC	CASSRTDRNEQFF
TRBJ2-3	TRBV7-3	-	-	TGTGCCAGCAGTCTTATCCAGGGCTCCACAGATACGCAGTATTTT	CASSLIQGSTDTQYF
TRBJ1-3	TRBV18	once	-	TGTGCCAGCTCACCACCGGGGGTGCGCTCTGGAAACACCATATATTTT	CASSPPGVRSGNTIYF
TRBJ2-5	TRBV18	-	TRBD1	TGTGCCAGCTCACTCCGATCAGGGGGTGGGCAAGAGACCCAGTACTTC	CASSLRSGGGQETQYF
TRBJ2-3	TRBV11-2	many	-	TGTGCCAGCAGCTTTTATGGGGCTGCGGGCACAGATACGCAGTATTTT	CASSFYGAAGTDTQYF
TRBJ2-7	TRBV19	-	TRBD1	TGTGCCAGTAGATCTCGACAGGGAAACTCCTACGAGCAGTACTTC	CASRSRQGNSYEQYF
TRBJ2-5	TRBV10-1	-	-	TGCGCCAGCAGTGTCGGAGGTGGGGAGACCCAGTACTTC	CASSVGGGETQYF
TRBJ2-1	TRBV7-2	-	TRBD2	TGTGCCAGCAGCTTAAGGTCCGGTCTAGCGGGAGCCAATGAGCAGTTCTTC	CASSLRSGLAGANEQFF
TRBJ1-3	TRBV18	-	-	TGTGCCAGCTCACCACGTCAAAGGGAGGGAAACACCATATATTTT	CASSPRQREGNTIYF
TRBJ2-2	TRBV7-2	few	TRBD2	TGTGCCAGCAGCCTAGGGACTAGCGGGAGGAGAAGGAACACCGGGGAGCTGTTTTTT	CASSLGTSGRRRNTGELFF
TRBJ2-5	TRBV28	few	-	TGTGCCAGCCTCGGGACTGTTAAAGAGACCCAGTACTTC	CASLGTVKETQYF
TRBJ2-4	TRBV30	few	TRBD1	TGTGCCTGGAGTGGACAGGGGTTTAACATTCAGTACTTC	CAWSGQGFNIQYF
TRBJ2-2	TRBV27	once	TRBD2	TGTGCCAGCAGTCCCAGACTAGCGGGGTTGAACACCGGGGAGCTGTTTTTT	CASSPRLAGLNTGELFF
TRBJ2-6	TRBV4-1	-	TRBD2	TGCGCCAGCAGCCCCCGTAGCGGGCGCTCAGGGGCCAACGTCCTGACTTTC	CASSPRSGRSGANVLTF
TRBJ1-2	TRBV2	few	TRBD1	TGTGCCAGCAGTGAAGGGGCAGGGGGCCGGGTTGGCTACACCTTC	CASSEGAGGRVGYTF
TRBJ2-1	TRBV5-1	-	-	TGCGCCAGCAGCTGGACTCAAAACAATGAGCAGTTCTTC	CASSWTQNNEQFF
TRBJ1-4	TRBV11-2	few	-	TGTGCCAGCAGCTTAGAGGGGACCGGTAATGAAAAACTGTTTTTT	CASSLEGTGNEKLFF
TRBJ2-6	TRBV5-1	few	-	TGCGCCAGCAGCCCGGGACGGCTGGATGCCAACGTCCTGACTTTC	CASSPGRLDANVLTF
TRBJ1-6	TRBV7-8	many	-	TGTGCCAGCAGCTCTTTCGGGCAGGACTATAATTCACCCCTCCACTTT	CASSSFGQDYNSPLHF
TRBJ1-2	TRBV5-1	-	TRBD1	TGCGCCAGCAGCCAAGGGACAGCTTCTAACTATGGCTACACCTTC	CASSQGTASNYGYTF
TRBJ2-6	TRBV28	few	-	TGTGCCAGCACCATTGAATCAGGGACCGGGGCCAACGTCCTGACTTTC	CASTIESGTGANVLTF
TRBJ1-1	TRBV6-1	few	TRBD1	TGTGCCAGCAGTGCCTCAGGGGGAAGCACTGAAGCTTTCTTT	CASSASGGSTEAFF
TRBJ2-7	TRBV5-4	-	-	TGTGCCAGCAGTCGGGACCACGGCTCCGAGCAGTACTTC	CASSRDHGSEQYF
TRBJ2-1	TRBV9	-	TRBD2	TGTGCCAGCAGCGACAGACTAGCGCAGAGCTCCTACAATGAGCAGTTCTTC	CASSDRLAQSSYNEQFF
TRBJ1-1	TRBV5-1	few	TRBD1	TGCGCCAGCAGGGGACAGGGGGGTTACACTGAAGCTTTCTTT	CASRGQGGYTEAFF
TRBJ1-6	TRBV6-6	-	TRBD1	TGTGCCAGCAGTTCCCGGGACAGGGGATCACCCCTCCACTTT	CASSSRDRGSPLHF
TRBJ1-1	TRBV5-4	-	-	TGTGCCAGCAGCTTGGAATATGGGCCTAACACTGAAGCTTTCTTT	CASSLEYGPNTEAFF
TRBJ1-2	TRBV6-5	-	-	TGTGCCAGCAGGAATGTCGGTGGCTACACCTTC	CASRNVGGYTF